The 23 T cell receptor beta chains listed next were all sequenced from one sample in a study of blood T cell repertoires in COVID-19. The repertoire was sequenced with immunoSEQ multiplex PCR; TCRdb's copy has only in-frame clones and lacks some. The sample holds approximately 110,000 clones, about 85% seen once. The sequenced sample was peripheral blood. The source is a man in his forties with acute or convalescent COVID-19.

CDR3 DNA: TGTGCCAGCAGCGTTCTTAGCGGGGGGGCTGGTGACATTCAGTACTTC. Translated: CASSVLSGGAGDIQYF. This chain joins TRBV9 and TRBJ2-4, with 11 bases lining up with TRBD2. Per germline, CDR1 SGDLS and CDR2 YYNGEE. The CDR3 spans 16 residues. After removal of 2 bases from V and 8 bases from J, the junction contained 9 bases not matched to a gene.

The rearrangement uses TRBV15 and TRBJ2-4, with 11 bases that match TRBD2. J lost 6 bases, V lost 2 bases, and 6 bases had no gene match. CDR1 LNHNV and CDR2 YYDKDF come from the germline V gene (reference sequence). This CDR3 region has 16 residues. The CDR3 DNA follows: TGTGCCACCAGCAGAACACCCGGGACTAGCGGAAACATTCAGTACTTC. It is translated as CATSRTPGTSGNIQYF.

This clone was recorded a few times. V usage is TRBV2 and J usage is TRBJ2-7; D possibly corresponds to TRBD1 (5 bases). V was shortened by 2 bases and J by 1 base, with 12 bases between the two germline ends. This CDR3 is built from 15 residues. Germline assignment: CDR1 SNHLY and CDR2 FYNNEI. The CDR3 nucleotides read TGTGCCAGCAGTGAAAAAAGGGGCCCATCCTACGAGCAGTACTTC. It specifies CASSEKRGPSYEQYF.

This chain uses TRBV19 with TRBJ1-3; D is ambiguous. The CDR3 is made up of 11 amino acids. V lost 2 bases to trimming and J lost 9 bases, with 5 bases between them. Germline CDR1 LNHDA, CDR2 SQIVND (reference sequence). In DNA form, the CDR3 reads TGTGCCAGTAGTATAAGCGGCACCATATATTTT. This encodes CASSISGTIYF.

The gene calls are TRBV4-1 and TRBJ2-7, with D possibly matching TRBD1 (6 bases). Trimming cost V 1 base and J 4 bases, with 14 bases left between them. The germline V gene has CDR1 MGHRA and CDR2 YSYEKL. The CDR3 runs 15 residues. The DNA for the CDR3 is TGCGCCAGCAGCCAAGGGGACATCGGAGAATACGAGCAGTACTTC. It is translated as CASSQGDIGEYEQYF.

This clone was seen just once. V is TRBV29-1 and J is TRBJ1-2, with D tentatively TRBD1 (6 bases). From germline, CDR1 is SQVTM and CDR2 ANQGSEA. Trimming pared 6 bases from V and 6 bases from J, leaving 11 bases between. This CDR3 is 11 amino acids long. The CDR3 loop is CSVLGGDGYTF. The CDR3 nucleotides read TGCAGCGTCCTAGGGGGTGATGGCTACACCTTC.

This chain joins TRBV19 and TRBJ2-5; TRBD2 might be the D (6 bases). The CDR3 covers 13 residues. The germline V gene has CDR1 LNHDA and CDR2 SQIVND (reference sequence). V shed 7 bases and J shed 7 bases, with 16 bases lying between them. CDR3: CASNEQVGGTQYF. The CDR3 DNA sequence: TGTGCCAGTAATGAACAGGTGGGGGGGACCCAGTACTTC.

In its sample, this clone was seen a few times. The V and J genes are TRBV25-1 and TRBJ1-5, with 8 bases that match TRBD1. Germline CDR1 is MGHDK and CDR2 is SYGVNS. V trimming: 10 bases; J trimming: 11 bases; junction bases outside the gene matches: 10. The CDR3 covers 12 residues. The CDR3 DNA reads as TGTGCCACCTACAGGGGGATCTGGGCCCAGCATTTT. Protein product: CATYRGIWAQHF.

The chain is built from TRBV5-1 and TRBJ2-7; 8 bases align to TRBD1. The V gene's germline CDR1 is SGHRS and CDR2 YFSETQ. This CDR3 is 15 amino acids long. The V gene end was trimmed by 0 bases and the J gene end by 3 bases; junction bases not matched to a gene: 5. The chain's CDR3 is CASSLALGQDYEQYF. CDR3 in DNA: TGCGCCAGCAGCTTGGCCTTGGGACAGGACTACGAGCAGTACTTC. Using reference TRBV5-1 and TRBJ2-7 for the parts outside the CDR3, the full variable domain is KAGVTQTPRYLIKTRGQQVTLSCSPISGHRSVSWYQQTPGQGLQFLFEYFSETQRNKGNFPGRFSGRQFSNSRSEMNVSTLELGDSALYLCASSLALGQDYEQYFGPGTRLTVT.

The chain is built from TRBV4-2 and TRBJ1-5; 7 bases agree with TRBD1. The V segment lost 0 bases and the J segment 0 bases; nucleotides outside the gene matches: 11. This CDR3 has 19 amino acids. Germline assignment: CDR1 LGHNA and CDR2 YNFKEQ. CDR3 sequence: CASSQEWLTGHYSNQPQHF. CDR3 bases: TGTGCCAGCAGCCAAGAGTGGCTGACAGGGCATTATAGCAATCAGCCCCAGCATTTT.

V usage is TRBV5-1 and J usage is TRBJ2-7; 10 positions agree with TRBD1. The CDR3 length is 15 residues. Trimming removed 4 bases from V and 3 bases from J; junction bases left unmatched: 7. Germline V CDR1 and CDR2: SGHRS, YFSETQ. The CDR3 loop is CASSPWTGGSYEQYF. DNA for the CDR3: TGCGCCAGCAGCCCCTGGACAGGGGGGAGCTACGAGCAGTACTTC.

V usage is TRBV19 and J usage is TRBJ1-2; 9 bases are a match to TRBD1. The CDR3 is 17 residues long. V was pared by 3 bases and J by 4 bases, with 12 bases of the junction left unmatched. Germline V gene data show CDR1 as LNHDA and CDR2 as SQIVND (reference sequence). As DNA, the CDR3 is TGTGCCAGTAGTATTTCAGGGGACAGGGCATCGGCCTATGGCTACACCTTC. It yields the protein CASSISGDRASAYGYTF. The whole variable domain, filled in from reference TRBV19 and TRBJ1-2, reads DGGITQSPKYLFRKEGQNVTLSCEQNLNHDAMYWYRQDPGQGLRLIYYSQIVNDFQKGDIAEGYSVSREKKESFPLTVTSAQKNPTAFYLCASSISGDRASAYGYTFGSGTRLTVV.

The chain links TRBV3-1 (or the pseudogene TRBV3-2) to TRBJ1-5; D might be TRBD1 (5 bases). CDR1 and CDR2 from the germline V gene are LGHDT and YNNKEL (reference sequence). The CDR3 has 13 residues. V lost 1 base and J lost 9, with 10 bases in between. CDR3 sequence (DNA): TGTGCCAGCAGCCAAGTCGTAACAGGGCCCCAGCATTTT. The encoded protein is CASSQVVTGPQHF.

CDR3 coding DNA: TGTGCCAGCAGCCAAGGGGCCAACATTCAGTACTTC. This translates into CASSQGANIQYF. This chain uses TRBV14 with TRBJ2-4; D is undetermined. This CDR3 is 12 amino acids long. The germline CDR1 and CDR2 sequences are SGHDN and FVKESK. The V gene lost 1 base and the J gene lost 7 bases, with 5 bases spanning the gap.

The chain is built from TRBV2 and TRBJ1-6; TRBD1 matches at 8 bases. Germline V CDR1 and CDR2: SNHLY, FYNNEI. The CDR3 runs to 15 residues. V shed 0 bases, J shed 7 bases, and the junction held 2 bases outside the gene matches. CDR3 region: CASSEAAGGNSPLHF. CDR3 DNA: TGTGCCAGCAGTGAAGCTGCAGGGGGCAATTCACCCCTCCACTTT.

The CDR3 DNA is TGTGCCAGCAGCCGAGACAGATCCGACTATGGCTACACCTTC. It is translated as CASSRDRSDYGYTF. The chain is built from TRBV7-3 and TRBJ1-2, with D perhaps TRBD1 (5 bases). V lost 5 bases to trimming and J lost 3 bases, with 13 bases between them. This CDR3 spans 14 amino acids. Germline lookup yields CDR1 SGHTA and CDR2 FQGTGA.

This sequence joins TRBV12-3 or TRBV12-4 and TRBJ1-1; 7 bases fit TRBD1. CDR3 length equals 11 residues. V lost 6 bases and J lost 8; bases outside the gene matches: 3. CDR3 sequence reads: CASRRQGEAFF. The CDR3 region has the DNA TGTGCCAGCAGGAGACAGGGAGAAGCTTTCTTT.

This clone was seen only once. The genes are TRBV14 and TRBJ2-7; D uncertain. Germline CDR1 SGHDN, CDR2 FVKESK. There are 13 residues in the CDR3. Trimming removed 0 bases at V and 12 bases at J, with 15 bases between. The DNA for the CDR3 is TGTGCCAGCAGCCAAGATCTCAACGGTGGTAGGTACTTC. Its translation is CASSQDLNGGRYF.

The rearrangement links TRBV9 to TRBJ1-2; TRBD1 matches 7 bases. V was pared by 4 bases and J by 8 bases, with 8 bases of the junction left unmatched. The germline gives CDR1 SGDLS, CDR2 YYNGEE. The CDR3 runs 13 residues. CDR3 region: CASSQTAGGGYTF. The CDR3 nucleotides are TGTGCCAGCAGCCAAACTGCAGGGGGAGGCTACACCTTC.

The chain recombines TRBV7-3 with TRBJ2-2; D perhaps matches TRBD1 (6 bases). The CDR3 runs 13 residues. Looked up from germline, CDR1 is SGHTA and CDR2 is FQGTGA. Trimming left V 4 bases short and J 7 bases short, with 10 bases between. The CDR3 spells CASSSQGNGELFF. The CDR3 DNA sequence: TGTGCCAGCAGCTCCCAGGGGAACGGGGAGCTGTTTTTT.

The chain uses TRBV4-1 and TRBJ1-4; 9 bases fit TRBD1. Per the germline V gene, CDR1 is MGHRA and CDR2 is YSYEKL. CDR3 length: 16 residues. Unmatched junction bases numbered 9, after V lost 1 base and J lost 9 bases. CDR3 bases: TGCGCCAGCAGCCAAGTCGGGGGACAGGGCTTTCAAAAACTGTTTTTT. Translating it yields CASSQVGGQGFQKLFF.

The V and J genes are TRBV14 and TRBJ2-1; the D gene is possibly TRBD1 (7 bases). The CDR3 consists of 13 residues. Germline V lookup: CDR1 SGHDN, CDR2 FVKESK. V was pared by 4 bases and J by 9 bases, with 13 bases between. CDR3 residues: CASSLQGGGEQFF. In DNA form, the CDR3 reads TGTGCCAGCAGCCTGCAGGGGGGAGGTGAGCAGTTCTTC.

V gene TRBV3-1 (or the pseudogene TRBV3-2) combines with J gene TRBJ1-1; D uncertain. Germline loops: CDR1 LGHDT, CDR2 YNNKEL (reference sequence). V was clipped by 0 bases and J by 4 bases, with 9 bases between them. The CDR3 has 14 amino acids. For the CDR3, the DNA is TGTGCCAGCAGCCAAGATTGGGAGAGCACTGAAGCTTTCTTT. Protein: CASSQDWESTEAFF.